A selection of T cell receptor beta chains follows, all from one sample in a study of T-cell reconstitution after alpha-beta-depleted transplantation in children. One entry per CDR3 protein, called by TCRdb with MiXCR from the PCR reads. Altogether some 200,000 distinct CDR3 sequences are present, 13% to 15% being singletons, with the ten largest covering over 10%. The specimen comprised PBMCs from the stem cell graft donor, sampled from the stem cell graft. Every receptor here comes from a human donor who donated a stem cell graft to a child with acute lymphoblastic leukemia. Each CDR3 is given with its conserved first and last residue. D genes are given only for firm matches. Clone sizes are given selectively: once, few, many, or a class where the clone is expanded.

j_call,v_call,d_call,clone_size,cdr3_aa,cdr3_nt
TRBJ2-1,TRBV6-4,TRBD2,many,CASSPLIAGGDEQFF,TGTGCCAGCAGTCCGTTGATAGCGGGAGGCGATGAGCAGTTCTTC
TRBJ2-1,TRBV28,TRBD2,many,CAVGLAEGEQFF,TGTGCCGTAGGACTAGCGGAAGGTGAGCAGTTCTTC
TRBJ2-3,TRBV20-1,.,many,CSARDWGSERQYTDTQYF,TGCAGTGCTAGAGATTGGGGTTCGGAAAGACAATACACAGATACGCAGTATTTT
TRBJ2-1,TRBV12-3/TRBV12-4,.,many,CASSLGDEQFF,TGTGCCAGCAGTTTAGGGGATGAGCAGTTCTTC
TRBJ2-2,TRBV5-6,.,.,CASSPRSTASYTGELFF,TGTGCCAGCAGCCCCCGGTCGACAGCGAGCTACACCGGGGAGCTGTTTTTT
TRBJ2-2,TRBV3-1,TRBD2,many,CASSQGWTSVSNTGELFF,TGTGCCAGCAGCCAGGGTTGGACTAGCGTGTCGAACACCGGGGAGCTGTTTTTT
TRBJ2-1,TRBV5-1,.,many,CASSLVADNEQFF,TGCGCCAGCAGCTTGGTCGCGGACAATGAGCAGTTCTTC
TRBJ2-7,TRBV28,TRBD2,many,CASSQLLAGAREQYF,TGTGCCAGCAGTCAACTACTAGCGGGAGCCCGCGAGCAGTACTTC
TRBJ2-4,TRBV20-1,TRBD2,few,CSAPTSGSADIQYF,TGCAGTGCGCCCACTAGCGGGAGTGCGGACATTCAGTACTTC
TRBJ2-7,TRBV7-8,.,many,CASIPAGKGFYEQYF,TGTGCCAGCATACCCGCGGGGAAGGGATTCTACGAGCAGTACTTC
TRBJ2-3,TRBV5-1,.,many,CASSLESRRTDTQYF,TGCGCCAGCAGCTTGGAGAGTAGACGCACAGATACGCAGTATTTT
TRBJ2-2,TRBV7-9,TRBD2,.,CASSLSSGSRYGELFF,TGTGCCAGCAGCTTATCCAGCGGGAGTCGGTACGGGGAGCTGTTTTTT
TRBJ2-7,TRBV18,TRBD1,.,CASSPAGQGGRYEQYF,TGTGCCAGCTCACCTGCTGGACAGGGGGGACGGTACGAGCAGTACTTC
TRBJ2-7,TRBV15,TRBD2,many,CATSRDGASGRQQYF,TGTGCCACCAGCAGAGATGGGGCTAGCGGGAGGCAGCAGTACTTC
TRBJ2-3,TRBV5-1,.,few,CASRPGLGTDTQYF,TGCGCCAGCAGACCGGGACTGGGGACAGATACGCAGTATTTT
TRBJ2-7,TRBV28,TRBD1,many,CASSYRGPYEQYF,TGTGCCAGCAGCTACAGGGGGCCGTACGAGCAGTACTTC
TRBJ2-2,TRBV18,.,.,CASSPPLLARITGELFF,TGTGCCAGCTCACCACCCTTGCTAGCGCGGATTACCGGGGAGCTGTTTTTT
TRBJ2-1,TRBV10-3,TRBD2,many,CAISERLTGTSSEQFF,TGTGCCATCAGTGAGCGACTCACCGGGACTAGCAGTGAGCAGTTCTTC
TRBJ1-1,TRBV9,.,many,CASSGGGALNTEAFF,TGTGCCAGCAGCGGTGGGGGGGCCTTGAACACTGAAGCTTTCTTT
TRBJ1-1,TRBV12-3/TRBV12-4,TRBD1,many,CASSFQGVGSEAFF,TGTGCCAGCAGTTTCCAGGGGGTAGGCTCTGAAGCTTTCTTT
TRBJ1-4,TRBV29-1,.,many,CSVARGRGEKLFF,TGCAGCGTTGCAAGGGGGAGAGGTGAAAAACTGTTTTTT
TRBJ1-6,TRBV2,.,.,CASSGRVRSPLHF,TGTGCCAGCAGTGGCAGGGTGCGTTCACCCCTCCACTTT
TRBJ2-3,TRBV5-1,.,many,CASSFSSYTDTQYF,TGCGCCAGCAGCTTTTCCAGCTACACAGATACGCAGTATTTT
TRBJ1-2,TRBV4-2,.,few,CASSQAGTTNGGYTF,TGTGCCAGCAGCCAAGCCGGGACAACCAACGGCGGCTACACCTTC
TRBJ1-5,TRBV9,TRBD1,many,CASSATGDDNQPQHF,TGTGCCAGCAGCGCGACAGGGGATGACAATCAGCCCCAGCATTTT
TRBJ1-2,TRBV20-1,.,many,CSARDVGSGYGYTF,TGCAGTGCTAGAGATGTAGGATCCGGCTATGGCTACACCTTC
TRBJ2-7,TRBV7-2,.,many,CASSLGVSYEQYF,TGTGCCAGCAGCTTAGGCGTGTCCTACGAGCAGTACTTC
TRBJ1-1,TRBV6-1,TRBD1,many,CASNDGTGDWGAAEAFF,TGTGCCAGCAATGACGGGACAGGGGATTGGGGGGCGGCTGAAGCTTTCTTT
TRBJ2-5,TRBV7-2,TRBD2,.,CASSLRSSGNLETQYF,TGTGCCAGCAGCTTAAGGTCTAGCGGGAATCTGGAGACCCAGTACTTC
TRBJ2-7,TRBV5-1,TRBD2,many,CASRGGIGLAGTYEQYF,TGCGCCAGCAGAGGGGGGATAGGACTAGCGGGAACCTACGAGCAGTACTTC
TRBJ2-5,TRBV5-1,TRBD2,many,CATKYRTSGLSQETQYF,TGCGCCACCAAATACCGGACTAGCGGACTTTCCCAAGAGACCCAGTACTTC
TRBJ2-3,TRBV5-1,TRBD2,many,CASSTGERLAGRWVTDTQYF,TGCGCCAGCAGCACCGGGGAGCGGCTAGCGGGGAGGTGGGTGACAGATACGCAGTATTTT
TRBJ2-7,TRBV25-1,.,many,CASSESSSYEQYF,TGTGCCAGCAGTGAATCCTCCTCCTACGAGCAGTACTTC
TRBJ2-2,TRBV19,TRBD1,.,CASSLDRGTGELFF,TGTGCCAGTAGTTTGGACAGGGGCACCGGGGAGCTGTTTTTT
TRBJ2-3,TRBV10-3,.,many,CAITYRLNTDTQYF,TGTGCCATCACTTACCGCCTTAACACAGATACGCAGTATTTT
TRBJ1-1,TRBV10-3,TRBD1,many,CAISERTGDGTEAFF,TGTGCCATCAGTGAACGGACAGGGGATGGCACTGAAGCTTTCTTT
TRBJ2-1,TRBV7-6,TRBD2,.,CASSFETSGGNEQFF,TGTGCCAGCAGCTTTGAAACGTCGGGAGGGAATGAGCAGTTCTTC
TRBJ1-1,TRBV4-1,.,many,CASSQDEGAEAFF,TGCGCCAGCAGCCAAGACGAGGGGGCTGAAGCTTTCTTT
TRBJ2-2,TRBV11-3,.,many,CASMQGRAGELFF,TGTGCCAGCATGCAGGGCAGGGCCGGGGAGCTGTTTTTT
TRBJ2-2,TRBV20-1,TRBD1,many,CSATDRGYTGELFF,TGCAGTGCTACGGACAGGGGGTACACCGGGGAGCTGTTTTTT
TRBJ2-7,TRBV28,TRBD2,many,CASSQLAGPYEQYF,TGTGCCAGCAGTCAGCTAGCGGGACCCTACGAGCAGTACTTC
TRBJ2-1,TRBV20-1,.,many,CSARGRRSNEQFF,TGCAGTGCTAGGGGACGACGGTCCAATGAGCAGTTCTTC
TRBJ2-6,TRBV12-3/TRBV12-4,.,many,CASSPAGAGANVLTF,TGTGCCAGCAGCCCCGCAGGGGCCGGGGCCAACGTCCTGACTTTC
TRBJ1-4,TRBV7-9,TRBD1,many,CASSSTSDRGEKLFF,TGTGCCAGCAGCTCAACAAGTGACAGGGGGGAAAAACTGTTTTTT
TRBJ2-1,TRBV5-5,.,few,CASSLVFRWDGGEQFF,TGTGCCAGCAGCTTGGTTTTCCGATGGGATGGCGGGGAGCAGTTCTTC
TRBJ2-7,TRBV24-1,.,.,CATSEGGTGEQYF,TGTGCCACCAGTGAGGGGGGAACAGGCGAGCAGTACTTC
TRBJ2-3,TRBV5-6,.,many,CASSLIRGLFLGDTQYF,TGTGCCAGCAGCTTGATCAGGGGATTGTTTCTTGGGGATACGCAGTATTTT
TRBJ2-5,TRBV10-3,TRBD2,many,CAISAGTSGLAETQYF,TGTGCCATCAGTGCGGGGACTAGCGGGCTGGCGGAGACCCAGTACTTC
TRBJ2-1,TRBV2,.,.,CASSVALGEQFF,TGTGCCAGCAGCGTGGCGTTAGGTGAGCAGTTCTTC
TRBJ2-4,TRBV5-5,.,many,CASSLGSGGNIQYF,TGTGCCAGCAGCTTGGGGAGTGGGGGAAACATTCAGTACTTC
TRBJ2-1,TRBV20-1,.,many,CSARDTLTWEQFF,TGCAGTGCTAGAGACACTCTGACCTGGGAGCAGTTCTTC
TRBJ2-7,TRBV7-2,.,many,CASSLSTRSDEQYF,TGTGCCAGCAGCTTAAGTACCCGGAGCGACGAGCAGTACTTC
TRBJ2-3,TRBV18,TRBD2,many,CASRYSGSTDTQYF,TGTGCCAGCCGTTACAGCGGGAGTACAGATACGCAGTATTTT
TRBJ1-1,TRBV29-1,.,many,CSATTPGKAFF,TGCAGCGCCACGACGCCAGGTAAAGCTTTCTTT